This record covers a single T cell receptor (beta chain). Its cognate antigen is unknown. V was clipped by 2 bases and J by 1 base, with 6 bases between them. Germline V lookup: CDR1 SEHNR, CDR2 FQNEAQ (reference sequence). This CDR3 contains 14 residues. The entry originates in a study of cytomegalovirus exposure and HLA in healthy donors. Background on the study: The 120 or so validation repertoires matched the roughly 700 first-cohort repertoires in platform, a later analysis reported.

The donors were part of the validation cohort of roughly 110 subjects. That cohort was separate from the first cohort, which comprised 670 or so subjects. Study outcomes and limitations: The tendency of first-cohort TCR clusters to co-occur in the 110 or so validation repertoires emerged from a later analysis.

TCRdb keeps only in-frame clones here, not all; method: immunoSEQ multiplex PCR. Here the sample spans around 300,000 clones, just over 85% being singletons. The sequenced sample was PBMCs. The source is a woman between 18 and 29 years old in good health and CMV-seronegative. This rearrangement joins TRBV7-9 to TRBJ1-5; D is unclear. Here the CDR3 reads CASSLLDSNQPQHF. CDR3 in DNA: TGTGCCAGCAGCTTACTAGACAGCAATCAGCCCCAGCATTTT.